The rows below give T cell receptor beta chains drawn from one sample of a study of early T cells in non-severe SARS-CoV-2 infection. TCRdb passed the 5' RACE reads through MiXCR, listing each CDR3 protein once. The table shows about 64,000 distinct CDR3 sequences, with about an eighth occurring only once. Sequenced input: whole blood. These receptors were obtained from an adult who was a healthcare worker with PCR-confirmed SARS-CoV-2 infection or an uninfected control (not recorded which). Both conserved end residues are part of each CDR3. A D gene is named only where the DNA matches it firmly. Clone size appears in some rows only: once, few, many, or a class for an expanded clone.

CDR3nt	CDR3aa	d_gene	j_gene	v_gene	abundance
TGTGCCAGCAGCCCACGGACAGGGGGCTTCCACGAGCAGTACTTC	CASSPRTGGFHEQYF	TRBD1	TRBJ2-7	TRBV7-2	many
TGTGCCAGCAGCTCCCGGGACAATGAGCAGTTCTTC	CASSSRDNEQFF	-	TRBJ2-1	TRBV7-9	few
TGTGCCAGCAGCCCGGGGGAATGGCGTACAACTAATGAAAAACTGTTTTTT	CASSPGEWRTTNEKLFF	-	TRBJ1-4	TRBV11-2	-
TGTGCCAGCAGCCAAGTGGTCAGAAACAATGAGCAGTTCTTC	CASSQVVRNNEQFF	-	TRBJ2-1	TRBV4-2	many
TGTGCCAGCAGCTTTCTCCACGAGCAGTACTTC	CASSFLHEQYF	-	TRBJ2-7	TRBV11-2	few
TGTGCCAGCAGCCTGGAGGAGGGCGAGCAGTACTTC	CASSLEEGEQYF	-	TRBJ2-7	TRBV13	few
TGTGCCTGGAGTGTCCCTCGGACAGCCAAACAAGAGACCCAGTACTTC	CAWSVPRTAKQETQYF	-	TRBJ2-5	TRBV30	-
TGTGCCAGCAGCAAAGCACCCCTTCAGGCGAAATCGAGCTCCTACGAGCAGTACTTC	CASSKAPLQAKSSSYEQYF	-	TRBJ2-7	TRBV21-1	many
TGTGCCTGGAGCCACAACAGGGGAGGGAGGCCCCAGCATTTT	CAWSHNRGGRPQHF	TRBD1	TRBJ1-5	TRBV30	few
TGTGCCACCAGCAGAGACCCTACCGTAGCAGATACGCAGTATTTT	CATSRDPTVADTQYF	-	TRBJ2-3	TRBV15	few
TGTGCCAGCAGCCAAGATAGACTCAACGAGCAGTACTTC	CASSQDRLNEQYF	-	TRBJ2-7	TRBV14	many
TGTGCCAGCAGTTTCACGAGGGCTGAAGCTTTCTTT	CASSFTRAEAFF	-	TRBJ1-1	TRBV12-3/TRBV12-4	many
TGTGCCAGCAGTCATCTGGCGGAGACCCAGTACTTC	CASSHLAETQYF	-	TRBJ2-5	TRBV27	-
TGCAGCGTCGTTCCGGGACTAGCGGGGGCCGGAAATGAGCAGTTCTTC	CSVVPGLAGAGNEQFF	TRBD2	TRBJ2-1	TRBV29-1	few
TGTGCCAGCAGCTGGACTAGCGGGGATCGGGAGCAGTACTTC	CASSWTSGDREQYF	TRBD2	TRBJ2-7	TRBV7-2	few
TGTGCCAGCAGCTCCATGTTCTCTGGGGCCAACGTCCTGACTTTC	CASSSMFSGANVLTF	-	TRBJ2-6	TRBV6-5	few
TGTGCCAGCAGTTTAATTGCCGGGGAGCTGTTTTTT	CASSLIAGELFF	-	TRBJ2-2	TRBV27	many
TGTGCCAGCAGCCAAGGGGGCGGGATAGACACAGATACGCAGTATTTT	CASSQGGGIDTDTQYF	-	TRBJ2-3	TRBV3-1	-
TGTGCCAGCAAGATCGGGCCAGACCCGAATGAGCAGTTCTTC	CASKIGPDPNEQFF	-	TRBJ2-1	TRBV6-5	-
TGCAGTGCTAGAGACTACAGGGTCCACACCTACGAGCAGTACTTC	CSARDYRVHTYEQYF	-	TRBJ2-7	TRBV20-1	-
TGTGCCATCAGTGACTCTAAGGCAGAGCCCCAGCATTTT	CAISDSKAEPQHF	-	TRBJ1-5	TRBV10-3	few
TGCAGTGCTGCCGGGACTAGCGGGGCCTACGAGCAGTACTTC	CSAAGTSGAYEQYF	TRBD2	TRBJ2-7	TRBV20-1	-
TGCGCCAGCAGCCAAGGACAGGGGACTTCTGGAAACACCATATATTTT	CASSQGQGTSGNTIYF	TRBD1	TRBJ1-3	TRBV4-1	many
TGCAGCGTTGTTGTGGGGTACGCGGGGGCTACCTACAATGAGCAGTTCTTC	CSVVVGYAGATYNEQFF	-	TRBJ2-1	TRBV29-1	many
TGTGCCAGCACCGACGGACAGGGGACCCTGGCAGAGACCCAGTACTTC	CASTDGQGTLAETQYF	TRBD1	TRBJ2-5	TRBV11-2	-
TGTGCCAGCAGCCCCCGAGGGGGAACCGGGGAGCTGTTTTTT	CASSPRGGTGELFF	-	TRBJ2-2	TRBV9	-
TGCAGCGTGGCCAGGAGGGGACAGGGAGCTTTTGGCTACACCTTC	CSVARRGQGAFGYTF	TRBD1	TRBJ1-2	TRBV29-1	few